This passage covers 2 T cell receptor beta chains from one sample sequenced in a study of OX40 agonist ivuxolimab in advanced cancers. The method was immunoSEQ multiplex PCR; TCRdb's version includes in-frame clones alone and lacks a portion of them. Among some 54,000 clones listed, less than 90% were seen once. The sample here was CD4+ or CD8+ T cells sorted from blood, taken in a trial of the OX40 agonist ivuxolimab. The receptors here all came from an adult with an advanced solid tumor such as melanoma, head and neck, liver or kidney cancer.

On this clone itself: Other DNA sequences of this sample code for an identical CDR3. J is TRBJ2-7 and V is TRBV7-9, with a tentative D call TRBD1 (6 bases). Germline V gives CDR1 SEHNR, CDR2 FQNEAQ (reference sequence). This CDR3 is built from 13 residues. V shed 4 bases and J shed 2 bases, with 9 bases lying between them. CDR3 in amino acids: CASSSTGPYEQYF. CDR3 sequence (DNA): TGTGCCAGCAGCTCCACAGGGCCCTACGAGCAGTACTTC. Based on the CDR3 plus reference TRBV7-9 and TRBJ2-7, the full variable domain is DTGVSQNPRHKITKRGQNVTFRCDPISEHNRLYWYRQTLGQGPEFLTYFQNEAQLEKSRLLSDRFSAERPKGSFSTLEIQRTEQGDSAMYLCASSSTGPYEQYFGPGTRLTVT.

V gene TRBV29-1 combines with J gene TRBJ2-5; the D gene is possibly TRBD1 (6 bases). Trimming took off 0 bases at V and 5 bases at J, with 13 bases between the two ends. This CDR3 comprises 14 residues. Germline V gene data show CDR1 as SQVTM and CDR2 as ANQGSEA. The CDR3 region has the DNA TGCAGCGTTGAAGATTTAGGGGGAAGTGAGACCCAGTACTTC. Translating it yields CSVEDLGGSETQYF.